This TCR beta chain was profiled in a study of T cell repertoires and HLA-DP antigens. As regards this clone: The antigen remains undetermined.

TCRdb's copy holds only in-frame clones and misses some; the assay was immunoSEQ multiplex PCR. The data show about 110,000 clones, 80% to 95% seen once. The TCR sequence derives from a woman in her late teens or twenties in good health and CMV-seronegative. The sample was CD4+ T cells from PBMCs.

The CDR3 sequence is CASSDRQGTGNTIYF. The CDR3 nucleotides are TGTGCCAGCAGTGACCGACAGGGGACTGGAAACACCATATATTTT. The V gene is TRBV2, the J gene TRBJ1-3; 8 bases are a match to TRBD1. CDR3 length equals 15 residues. After removal of 3 bases from V and 2 bases from J, the junction contained 3 bases not matched to a gene. The germline gives CDR1 SNHLY, CDR2 FYNNEI.